The 7 T cell receptor beta chains below come from one sample, sequenced in a study of T-cell reconstitution after alpha-beta-depleted transplantation in children (dated by TCRdb to the mid-2010s). The library was generated by PCR. Instrument used: Illumina HiSeq 2500. TCR library preparation used molecular barcoding, with unique molecular identifiers applied to normalize quantification of the TCRbeta repertoire. TCRdb trimmed the raw reads at Q25, called clones with MiXCR and kept productive beta chains. Rows merge per CDR3 protein into single entries with the most common DNA and genes. Here the sample has 440,000 or so distinct CDR3 sequences; approximately 10% occur a single time. The ten most abundant clones make up 5% to 6.5% of the sample. The sequences come from PBMCs from the stem cell graft donor, collected from the stem cell graft. The origin of the receptors is a human donor who donated a stem cell graft to a child with acute myeloid leukemia.

In this sample, this clonotype turned up a few times. The chain has TRBV6-5 and TRBJ2-2; D gene ambiguous. V was pared by 2 bases and J by 5 bases, with 6 bases between. The CDR3 runs to 13 residues. The V gene's germline CDR1 is MNHEY and CDR2 SVGAGI. The CDR3 DNA is TGTGCCAGCAGTTACGAGAGTACCGGGGAGCTGTTTTTT. Amino acids: CASSYESTGELFF.

The V gene is TRBV6-1, the J gene TRBJ2-2; 10 bases map to TRBD1. CDR3 length: 19 residues. Unmatched junction bases numbered 18, after V lost 8 bases and J lost 3 bases. From germline, CDR1 is MNHNS and CDR2 SASEGT. CDR3 DNA sequence: TGTGCCAGCTTAGGGTCTCTCGACAGGGGGCGACTGTACACCGGGGAGCTGTTTTTT. Amino acids: CASLGSLDRGRLYTGELFF.

This clonotype was picked up many times. This sequence joins TRBV4-3 and TRBJ2-7; 8 bases are shared with TRBD2. Germline CDR1 is LGHNA and CDR2 is YSLEER. The V segment lost 1 base and the J segment 5 bases; nucleotides outside the gene matches: 7. This CDR3 region has 15 residues. In DNA form, the CDR3 reads TGCGCCAGCAGCCAAGGAGCGGGGGAGTGGGACGAGCAGTACTTC. Its protein product is CASSQGAGEWDEQYF.

V is TRBV30 and J is TRBJ2-1, with D perhaps TRBD1 (5 bases). From germline, CDR1 is GTSNPN and CDR2 SVGIG (reference sequence). Trimming took 4 bases from V and 6 from J, leaving 10 bases between them. The CDR3 spans 12 residues. CDR3 coding DNA: TGTGCCTGGAATGACAGAACCAATGAGCAGTTCTTC. This sequence encodes CAWNDRTNEQFF.

This rearrangement joins TRBV6-1 to TRBJ2-1; D is unresolved. CDR3 length: 15 residues. The V and J ends lost 11 bases and 0 bases respectively, with 17 bases between them. CDR1 and CDR2 (germline): MNHNS, SASEGT. DNA of the CDR3: TGTGCCGGCTCGATCGACACGAGCTCCTACAATGAGCAGTTCTTC. Its protein is CAGSIDTSSYNEQFF.

This clonotype appeared a few times. The J gene is TRBJ2-7, the V gene TRBV7-2; the match to TRBD2 covers 10 bases. Trimming cost V 1 base and J 5 bases; bases outside gene matches: 5. This CDR3 spans 15 amino acids. CDR1 and CDR2 (germline): SGHTA, FQGNSA. The DNA for the CDR3 is TGTGCCAGCAGCTTAGTTGCTAGCGGGAGTAACGAGCAGTACTTC. This sequence encodes CASSLVASGSNEQYF.

This clonotype was found many times. J is TRBJ1-1 and V is TRBV20-1, with 7 positions matching TRBD1. CDR3 size: 15 residues. V lost 5 bases and J lost 1; bases outside the gene matches: 10. Germline lookup yields CDR1 DFQATT and CDR2 SNEGSKA (reference sequence). The CDR3 here is CSAPPTGIGNTEAFF. CDR3 sequence (DNA): TGCAGTGCTCCACCGACAGGGATCGGGAACACTGAAGCTTTCTTT.